This passage covers 9 T cell receptor beta chains from one sample sequenced in a study of blood T cell repertoires in COVID-19. Method: immunoSEQ multiplex PCR; TCRdb's copy keeps in-frame clones and lacks some. The sample lists roughly 68,000 clones, roughly 84% seen once, with roughly 9.8% in the top ten. The sequenced sample was peripheral blood. The receptors were sampled from a woman aged 45-65 years with acute or convalescent COVID-19.

The gene calls are TRBV7-9 and TRBJ1-4; D is unresolved. CDR1 is SEHNR, CDR2 FQNEAQ, per germline (reference sequence). Between the trimmed V and J ends, which lost 5 bases and 5 bases, there was a span of 6 bases. The CDR3 is made up of 12 amino acids. The CDR3: CASSQMNEKLFF. The CDR3 bases are TGTGCCAGCAGCCAAATGAATGAAAAACTGTTTTTT.

V is TRBV27 and J is TRBJ2-2, with 7 positions matching TRBD2. The germline CDR1 and CDR2 sequences are MNHEY and SMNVEV (reference sequence). V dropped 0 bases and J dropped 7; count of bases not matched to a gene: 11. The CDR3 is made up of 17 amino acids. The CDR3 bases are TGTGCCAGCAGTTTATCGATTGAGGCGGGAGCCGTCGGGGAGCTGTTTTTT. Translated, it gives CASSLSIEAGAVGELFF.

This sequence joins TRBV30 and TRBJ2-1; 9 nucleotides align to TRBD1. The CDR3 length is 15 residues. With 0 bases clipped from V and 6 bases from J, the junction kept 6 bases outside the gene matches. Germline V CDR1 and CDR2: GTSNPN, SVGIG (reference sequence). The CDR3 DNA reads TGTGCCTGGAGTGTACGGGACAGGGTGGGCAATGAGCAGTTCTTC. It encodes CAWSVRDRVGNEQFF.

On this clone itself: At one end, the junction sequence differs from germline, possibly due to a read error. The chain links TRBV6-5 to TRBJ2-1; a weak D match, TRBD1 (5 bases). The germline V gene has CDR1 MNHEY and CDR2 SVGAGI. The CDR3 runs to 10 residues. The CDR3 sequence is CASRDTRLVF. CDR3 sequence (DNA): TGTGCCAGCAGGGACACCCGATTGGTCTTC.

J is TRBJ1-1 and V is TRBV6-5; weak D call: TRBD1 (5 bases). The CDR3 covers 16 residues. CDR1 is MNHEY, CDR2 SVGAGI, per germline. The V gene lost 0 bases and the J gene lost 3 bases, with 14 bases spanning the gap. The CDR3 reads CASSYSNRRVDTEAFF. The CDR3 nucleotides read TGTGCCAGCAGTTACTCGAACAGGAGGGTGGACACTGAAGCTTTCTTT.

This clone was seen only a few times. V and J are TRBV7-9 and TRBJ2-7; 9 positions match TRBD1. Germline-derived CDR1 and CDR2 are SEHNR and FQNEAQ (reference sequence). V lost 11 bases, J lost 2 bases, and 4 bases stayed unmatched. CDR3 length equals 12 residues. The CDR3 nucleotides are TGTGCCTTGGGACAGGGACCCTACGAGCAGTACTTC. Its protein is CALGQGPYEQYF.

The table lists this clone with a few counts. The rearrangement links TRBV14 to TRBJ2-5; no clear D gene. V lost 1 base and J 7 bases, leaving 7 bases between the germline ends. Per the germline V gene, CDR1 is SGHDN and CDR2 is FVKESK. The CDR3 runs to 12 residues. The CDR3 DNA is TGTGCCAGCAGCCAAGTCGTATGGACCCAGTACTTC. This gives the protein CASSQVVWTQYF.

The chain couples TRBV11-2 to TRBJ2-3; 10 nucleotides agree with TRBD2. The V segment lost 4 bases and the J segment 6 bases; nucleotides outside the gene matches: 4. The length of the CDR3 is 14 residues. Germline-derived CDR1 and CDR2 are SGHAT and FQNNGV. The CDR3 spells CASSSWTSGDTQYF. The CDR3 nucleotides are TGTGCCAGCAGCTCATGGACTAGCGGTGATACGCAGTATTTT.

The V and J genes are TRBV5-4 and TRBJ2-2; D possibly corresponds to TRBD2 (5 bases). The length of the CDR3 is 16 residues. Germline loops: CDR1 SGHNT, CDR2 YYREEE (reference sequence). The V and J ends lost 4 bases and 2 bases respectively, with 15 bases between them. CDR3 sequence: CASSPRLSINTGELFF. The CDR3 DNA reads TGTGCCAGCAGCCCAAGACTAAGCATTAACACCGGGGAGCTGTTTTTT.